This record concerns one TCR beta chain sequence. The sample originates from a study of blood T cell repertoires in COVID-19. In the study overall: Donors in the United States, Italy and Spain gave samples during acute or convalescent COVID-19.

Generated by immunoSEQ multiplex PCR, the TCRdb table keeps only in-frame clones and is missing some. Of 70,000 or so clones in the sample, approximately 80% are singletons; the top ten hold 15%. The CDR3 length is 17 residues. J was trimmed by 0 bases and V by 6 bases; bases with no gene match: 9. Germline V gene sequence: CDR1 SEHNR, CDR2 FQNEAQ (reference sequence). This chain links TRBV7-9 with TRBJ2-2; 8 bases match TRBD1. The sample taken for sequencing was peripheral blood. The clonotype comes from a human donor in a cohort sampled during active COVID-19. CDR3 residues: CASSSPPGQANTGELFF. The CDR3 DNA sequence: TGTGCCAGCAGTTCTCCTCCGGGACAGGCGAACACCGGGGAGCTGTTTTTT. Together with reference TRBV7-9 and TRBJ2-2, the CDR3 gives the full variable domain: DTGVSQNPRHKITKRGQNVTFRCDPISEHNRLYWYRQTLGQGPEFLTYFQNEAQLEKSRLLSDRFSAERPKGSFSTLEIQRTEQGDSAMYLCASSSPPGQANTGELFFGEGSRLTVL.